These T cell receptor beta chains were read from a single sample in a study of T cells expressing NK-cell markers. One entry per CDR3 protein, without DNA, is what TCRdb gives after re-calling the 5' RACE reads. This table lists about 260,000 distinct CDR3 sequences. What was sequenced was blood T cells: a sorted CD56 or NKG2C T cell subset, CD4+ or CD8+ T cells, or bulk PBMC T cells (not recorded which). All receptors come from a man aged 18 to 30 in good health. The CDR3 runs from the conserved cysteine through the conserved F or W.

V gene	J gene	CDR3 protein
TRBV28	TRBJ1-1	CASNYRGNTEAFF
TRBV5-6	TRBJ2-7	CASSSPNRHQFYEQYF
TRBV30	TRBJ2-6	CAKEEGTPGANVLTF
TRBV5-6	TRBJ1-4	CASSLEWRTPEKLFF
TRBV20-1	TRBJ2-1	CSASPSGRGSNEQFF
TRBV20-1	TRBJ2-7	CSASALAGVQYEQYF
TRBV25-1	TRBJ1-1	CASTGTGFFSEAFF
TRBV12-3/TRBV12-4	TRBJ2-1	CASSFLGQPNEQFF
TRBV12-3/TRBV12-4	TRBJ2-1	CASSGLAGGIYNEQFF
TRBV6-5	TRBJ2-1	CASSFTGAEQFF
TRBV7-9	TRBJ2-6	CASSWRESSSGANVLTF
TRBV4-2	TRBJ2-1	CASSQEKGPDEQFF
TRBV12-3/TRBV12-4	TRBJ1-4	CASGSQGAREKLFF
TRBV10-3	TRBJ2-3	CAISVSGSDTQYF
TRBV11-1	TRBJ2-5	CASSSGPSAETQYF
TRBV24-1	TRBJ2-1	CATSGGGSRYEQFF
TRBV14	TRBJ1-1	CASSQGLTGNEAFF
TRBV6-2/TRBV6-3	TRBJ1-1	CASKDRSYTEAFF
TRBV5-1	TRBJ2-5	CASTGQGGLQETQYF
TRBV15	TRBJ2-1	CATSAGGMDEQFF
TRBV29-1	TRBJ1-1	CSVAPPLTGLPEAFF
TRBV12-3/TRBV12-4	TRBJ2-5	CASSHSGRATGETQYF
TRBV5-1	TRBJ2-1	CASSLGAGEGEQFF
TRBV5-1	TRBJ2-5	CASSSSPQETQYF
TRBV15	TRBJ2-1	CATSKGPFDEQFF
TRBV5-1	TRBJ2-1	CASSPGGSGRKNEQFF
TRBV29-1	TRBJ2-1	CSLNGLAGEVGDNEQFF
TRBV20-1	TRBJ2-5	CSATRNGQGRETQYF
TRBV7-2	TRBJ2-2	CASSLGPNGELFF
TRBV12-3/TRBV12-4	TRBJ1-2	CASSLIGADYGYTF
TRBV19	TRBJ2-1	CASRGRAGSYNEQFF
TRBV19	TRBJ2-5	CASRRDSEETQYF
TRBV19	TRBJ1-1	CASSIAATHAEAFF
TRBV20-1	TRBJ1-2	CSARLPVSGNYGYTF
TRBV9	TRBJ2-5	CASSVAEGTSQETQYF
TRBV5-1	TRBJ2-3	CASSSDRASTDTQYF
TRBV3-1	TRBJ2-7	CASSQVLVRTYEQYF
TRBV12-3/TRBV12-4	TRBJ2-1	CASALVPSRDEQFF
TRBV5-6	TRBJ1-5	CASSKGDSNQPQHF
TRBV4-2	TRBJ2-1	CASSQSPHRSSYNEQFF
TRBV6-5	TRBJ2-1	CASKRTSGRIGDEQFF
TRBV5-1	TRBJ2-2	CASSLAFRGNTGELFF
TRBV5-6	TRBJ2-3	CASRYREPHTQYF
TRBV23-1	TRBJ1-1	CASSPPPGGAFF
TRBV7-2	TRBJ2-1	CASNRLLGNNEQFF
TRBV10-3	TRBJ2-5	CATGPSGREETQYF
TRBV28	TRBJ2-5	CASSLLGEGDRTQYF
TRBV2	TRBJ2-2	CASRGIRGTTGELFF
TRBV15	TRBJ2-1	CATSRVLDSEQFF
TRBV4-2	TRBJ2-2	CASSQESSNTGELFF
TRBV20-1	TRBJ1-1	CSARRTGATNTEAFF
TRBV4-3	TRBJ2-7	CASSQDARGPYEQYF